One and the same sample provided the 18 T cell receptor beta chains below, sequenced in a study of response to subunit inactivated influenza vaccine. TCRdb re-called the RT-PCR reads through MiXCR, storing one row per CDR3 protein. The sample records 450,000 to 600,000 distinct CDR3 sequences, under 8.5% being singletons. Source: PBMCs from blood, taken roughly 24 months after vaccination. The source is a man aged 45 to 75 who received an inactivated influenza vaccine.

This clonotype occurred a few times. V gene TRBV9 combines with J gene TRBJ2-1; D not resolved. Looked up from germline, CDR1 is SGDLS and CDR2 is YYNGEE. The CDR3 runs to 14 residues. V was clipped by 0 bases and J by 6 bases, with 10 bases between them. In DNA, the CDR3 is TGTGCCAGCAGCGTAGAGGACCGGATCAATGAGCAGTTCTTC. Translating gives CASSVEDRINEQFF.

This clonotype was recorded a few times. V and J are TRBV24-1 and TRBJ2-5, with a possible D match to TRBD2 (5 bases). Trimming took off 6 bases at V and 2 bases at J, with 12 bases between the two ends. The CDR3 runs to 14 residues. The germline gives CDR1 KGHDR, CDR2 SFDVKD. The DNA for the CDR3 is TGTGCCACCAGTCAGCGGAATACACAAGAGACCCAGTACTTC. The encoded protein is CATSQRNTQETQYF.

In its sample, this clonotype was seen many times. The chain couples TRBV12-3 or TRBV12-4 to TRBJ1-1; the match to TRBD1 covers 9 bases. V lost 7 bases, J lost 9 bases, and 12 bases stayed unmatched. This CDR3 has 14 residues. The CDR3 sequence is CASTAKVHRGQAFF. The CDR3 bases are TGTGCCAGCACCGCCAAAGTCCACAGGGGGCAAGCTTTCTTT.

This clonotype appeared a few times. The chain carries TRBV2 and TRBJ1-2; the D is unclear. CDR3 length equals 14 residues. Deletions cut 7 bases from V and 0 bases from J, with 12 bases between. Germline CDR1 reads SNHLY; CDR2 reads FYNNEI. CDR3 region: CASTSRQPNYGYTF. The CDR3 coding sequence is TGTGCCAGCACCTCCCGGCAGCCTAACTATGGCTACACCTTC.

This clonotype was found many times. The chain joins TRBV7-8 to TRBJ2-1; no firm D call. The ends were cut back, 4 bases at V and 2 bases at J, with 15 bases in the middle. CDR1 SGHVS and CDR2 FQNEAQ come from the germline V gene. This CDR3 has 16 residues. For the CDR3, the DNA is TGTGCCAGCAGCTCAGAGCAACTATCAACCTACAATGAGCAGTTCTTC. This sequence encodes CASSSEQLSTYNEQFF.

This clonotype has only a few counts. This sequence joins TRBV4-2 and TRBJ1-1; 7 nucleotides agree with TRBD1. Trimming removed 0 bases from V and 5 bases from J; junction bases left unmatched: 6. Germline V gene data show CDR1 as LGHNA and CDR2 as YNFKEQ. This CDR3 region has 15 residues. CDR3 DNA sequence: TGTGCCAGCAGCCAAGACTCCGGCAGGGGGACTGAAGCTTTCTTT. Translation: CASSQDSGRGTEAFF.

This clonotype was seen only a few times. The gene calls are TRBV6-1 and TRBJ2-3; D is unclear. CDR3 length: 14 residues. V shed 7 bases and J shed 1 base, with 12 bases lying between them. CDR1 is MNHNS and CDR2 is SASEGT in the germline V gene. CDR3 region: CASKIALGTDTQYF. Here the CDR3 DNA reads TGTGCCAGCAAGATAGCATTAGGCACAGATACGCAGTATTTT.

This clonotype came up a few times. V is TRBV12-3 or TRBV12-4 and J is TRBJ1-1, with 8 bases identical to TRBD1. Trimming cost V 5 bases and J 4 bases; bases outside gene matches: 15. There are 17 residues in the CDR3. CDR3 sequence reads: CASSRTAGGAGLTEAFF. For the CDR3, the DNA is TGTGCCAGCAGTCGAACCGCAGGGGGCGCGGGTCTCACTGAAGCTTTCTTT.

As DNA, the CDR3 is TGCGCCAGCATGGCGGGAGTGAGCACAGATACGCAGTATTTT. It is translated as CASMAGVSTDTQYF. V is TRBV5-1 and J is TRBJ2-3, with TRBD2 matching 7 bases. The V gene's germline CDR1 is SGHRS and CDR2 YFSETQ. This CDR3 has 14 residues. The V and J ends lost 6 bases and 0 bases, in that order; junction bases with no gene match: 4.

As for this clonotype: This clone may be a read error of a much larger clone one base away. The chain links TRBV5-1 to TRBJ1-2; no reliable D call. Germline CDR1 SGHRS, CDR2 YFSETQ. Trimming left V 3 bases short and J 4 bases short, with 7 bases between. The CDR3 length is 12 residues. The CDR3 DNA follows: TGCGCCAGCAGCTCGGGGTTCTATGGCTACACCTTC. Protein sequence: CASSSGFYGYTF.

There are many counts of this clonotype. The chain employs TRBV28 and TRBJ2-7; the match to TRBD2 covers 8 bases. V shed 7 bases, J shed 7 bases, and the junction held 15 bases outside the gene matches. The CDR3 contains 15 residues. CDR1 is MDHEN and CDR2 is SYDVKM in the germline V gene. CDR3 in amino acids: CASNYGGTSWGEQYF. CDR3 coding DNA: TGTGCCAGCAATTACGGGGGGACTAGTTGGGGTGAGCAGTACTTC.

This clonotype was recorded once. DNA of the CDR3: TGCGCCAGCAGTTGGGCTAGCGGGGCTATTGGCACAGATACGCAGTATTTT. As protein: CASSWASGAIGTDTQYF. V is TRBV23-1 and J is TRBJ2-3, with 9 bases aligning to TRBD2. TRBV23-1 belongs to the ORF category, with a function that is uncertain. The CDR3 has 17 amino acids. The V segment lost 5 bases and the J segment 1 base; nucleotides outside the gene matches: 10.

In its sample, this clonotype was seen once. The rearrangement uses TRBV12-3 or TRBV12-4 and TRBJ1-1; D ambiguous. Between the trimmed V and J ends, which lost 11 bases and 0 bases, there was a span of 31 bases. The CDR3 contains 19 residues. The CDR3 DNA reads as TGTGCCTTCAGCAACACGGGGAGAGTACACAACCTAATGAACACTGAAGCTTTCTTT. As protein: CAFSNTGRVHNLMNTEAFF.

This clonotype was seen at least ten times. V is TRBV7-2 and J is TRBJ1-5; D ambiguous. The CDR3 has 15 amino acids. From germline, CDR1 is SGHTA and CDR2 FQGNSA. Trimming pared 4 bases from V and 2 bases from J, leaving 12 bases between. The CDR3 nucleotides read TGTGCCAGCAGCTATGGACCGTTTGGCAATCAGCCCCAGCATTTT. Its protein product is CASSYGPFGNQPQHF.

The chain is built from TRBV20-1 and TRBJ2-5; 10 bases agree with TRBD1. In germline, CDR1 is DFQATT, CDR2 SNEGSKA (reference sequence). Trimming took 1 base from V and 4 from J; bases not matched to a gene: 3. This CDR3 spans 14 amino acids. CDR3 amino acids: CSARGTGGSETQYF. The CDR3 nucleotides are TGCAGTGCTAGAGGGACAGGGGGTTCAGAGACCCAGTACTTC.

As regards this clonotype: Since a much larger clone is just one base distant, this may be a read error. The chain recombines TRBV5-6 with TRBJ2-7; TRBD1 aligns across 9 bases. The CDR3 totals 14 residues. Looked up from germline, CDR1 is SGHDT and CDR2 is YYEEEE. The CDR3 sequence: CASSSGTGIYAQYF. CDR3 DNA: TGTGCCAGCAGCTCCGGGACAGGGATCTACGCGCAGTACTTC.

In this sample, this clonotype turned up a few times. The genes are TRBV6-5 and TRBJ2-3; D assignment may be TRBD1 or TRBD2 (6 bases each). The CDR3 loop spans 15 amino acids. Trimming shortened V by 0 bases and J by 7 bases, and 14 bases separated the two germline ends. Germline loops: CDR1 MNHEY, CDR2 SVGAGI. The CDR3 protein is CASSYSTGGRHTQYF. The CDR3 bases are TGTGCCAGCAGTTACTCGACTGGGGGGCGGCATACGCAGTATTTT.

The V gene is TRBV18, the J gene TRBJ1-2, with D possibly TRBD1 on 5 matching bases. The CDR3 length is 12 residues. The germline CDR1 and CDR2 sequences are KGHSH and LQKENI. V lost 3 bases, J lost 13 bases, and 15 bases lay in between. This CDR3 is CASSPRERSATF. The CDR3 DNA reads TGTGCCAGCTCACCCAGGGAACGGTCGGCCACCTTC.